This is a list of T cell receptor beta chains from one sample in a study of T cell responses to AZD1222 COVID-19 vaccine. Method: immunoSEQ multiplex PCR; TCRdb's copy keeps in-frame clones and lacks some. The sample carries some 92,000 clones, 91% recorded once. The source material was peripheral blood, sampled on day 0 of AZD1222 vaccination. Receptors were obtained from an adult in good health. Each CDR3 is given with its conserved first and last residue. The D gene is left open where the match is weak. Size values are once, few and many counts, or a class for expanded clones, and some rows have none.

>15|.|.|TRBV18|TRBJ2-7
CASSPRVGVGYEQYF
TGTGCCAGCTCACCACGGGTTGGGGTGGGGTACGAGCAGTACTTC
>13|TRBD1|.|TRBV5-6|TRBJ2-7
CASQVNRGYEQYF
TGTGCCAGCCAAGTCAACAGGGGATACGAGCAGTACTTC
>13|.|.|TRBV2|TRBJ2-1
CASSDTGFYEQFF
TGTGCCAGCAGCGATACAGGGTTCTATGAGCAGTTCTTC
>10|.|.|TRBV28|TRBJ2-1
CASSFGEQFF
TGTGCCAGCAGTTTTGGTGAGCAGTTCTTC
>12|.|.|TRBV2|TRBJ1-3
CASTSSGNTIYF
TGTGCCAGCACCTCATCTGGAAACACCATATATTTT
>15|TRBD1|few|TRBV28|TRBJ1-2
CASSSTGTGVDGYTF
TGTGCCAGCAGTTCCACCGGGACAGGGGTTGATGGCTACACCTTC
>15|.|.|TRBV9|TRBJ2-7
CASSPRWQGEYEQYF
TGTGCCAGCAGCCCGCGGTGGCAGGGAGAGTACGAGCAGTACTTC
>15|.|.|TRBV19|TRBJ1-5
CASKLAVGGNQPQHF
TGTGCCAGCAAACTCGCGGTCGGCGGCAATCAGCCCCAGCATTTT
>15|.|.|TRBV5-6|TRBJ1-5
CASSLATDLNQPQHF
TGTGCCAGCAGCTTGGCTACAGACTTGAATCAGCCCCAGCATTTT
>12|.|once|TRBV27|TRBJ1-2
CASRAGAFGYTF
TGTGCCAGCAGGGCCGGGGCTTTTGGCTACACCTTC
>16|TRBD2|.|TRBV19|TRBJ2-3
CASSHSASGAPDTQYF
TGTGCCAGTAGCCACTCGGCTAGCGGGGCTCCAGATACGCAGTATTTT
>13|.|.|TRBV12-3/TRBV12-4|TRBJ1-6
CASRRGRGSPLHF
TGTGCCAGCAGGCGGGGCCGGGGTTCACCCCTCCACTTT
>16|TRBD1|.|TRBV5-1|TRBJ1-1
CASSLSGQGAGTEAFF
TGCGCCAGCAGCTTGTCGGGACAGGGGGCCGGCACTGAAGCTTTCTTT
>12|.|.|TRBV9|TRBJ1-2
CASSGGSGGYTF
TGTGCCAGCAGCGGGGGATCGGGCGGCTACACCTTC
>14|.|.|TRBV4-3|TRBJ1-6
CASSPRDMDSPLHF
TGCGCCAGCAGCCCGCGGGACATGGATTCACCCCTCCACTTT
>15|TRBD1|.|TRBV30|TRBJ1-3
CAWSVLGGAGNTIYF
TGTGCCTGGAGTGTACTAGGGGGCGCGGGAAACACCATATATTTT
>17|.|.|TRBV7-8|TRBJ1-5
CASSFDTPGTRNQPQHF
TGTGCCAGCAGCTTTGACACCCCGGGCACCCGCAATCAGCCCCAGCATTTT
>15|.|.|TRBV6-5|TRBJ2-1
CASSLARQEVYEQFF
TGTGCCAGCAGTCTCGCCCGACAGGAGGTATATGAGCAGTTCTTC
>15|TRBD1|.|TRBV19|TRBJ1-2
CASSIYDRGNYGYTF
TGTGCCAGTAGTATTTATGACAGGGGTAACTATGGCTACACCTTC
>16|TRBD1|.|TRBV3-1/TRBV3-2|TRBJ1-2
CASSLKTTGTGGGYTF
TGTGCCAGCAGCCTTAAGACAACCGGGACAGGGGGTGGCTACACCTTC
>15|TRBD1|.|TRBV19|TRBJ1-2
CASSTRQGAGYGYTF
TGTGCCAGTAGTACCCGACAGGGGGCAGGATATGGCTACACCTTC
>14|.|.|TRBV28|TRBJ1-5
CASSWGRTNQPQHF
TGTGCCAGCAGTTGGGGGCGGACAAATCAGCCCCAGCATTTT
>12|.|.|TRBV29-1|TRBJ1-5
CSVRGGNQPQHF
TGCAGCGTACGGGGGGGCAATCAGCCCCAGCATTTT
>14|.|.|TRBV30|TRBJ1-5
CAWSRAYSNQPQHF
TGTGCCTGGAGTCGGGCCTATAGCAATCAGCCCCAGCATTTT
>16|.|.|TRBV3-1/TRBV3-2|TRBJ2-7
CASSQDGRGARNEQYF
TGTGCCAGCAGCCAAGATGGACGGGGGGCGAGAAACGAGCAGTACTTC
>16|TRBD1|.|TRBV28|TRBJ1-6
CASSLMDRVHNSPLHF
TGTGCCAGCAGTTTGATGGACAGGGTGCATAATTCACCCCTCCACTTT
>16|TRBD1|.|TRBV5-1|TRBJ2-2
CASSGADRVFTGELFF
TGCGCCAGCAGCGGCGCGGACAGGGTATTCACCGGGGAGCTGTTTTTT
>16|.|.|TRBV6-2/TRBV6-3|TRBJ1-5
CASSRRDPEFNQPQHF
TGTGCCAGCAGTAGACGGGACCCAGAATTTAATCAGCCCCAGCATTTT
>15|TRBD1|.|TRBV3-1/TRBV3-2|TRBJ1-3
CASSQGQGRGNTIYF
TGTGCCAGCAGCCAGGGACAGGGCCGTGGAAACACCATATATTTT
>15|.|.|TRBV5-1|TRBJ2-3
CASKATGKITDTQYF
TGCGCCAGCAAGGCCACAGGGAAAATCACAGATACGCAGTATTTT
>16|TRBD2|few|TRBV10-1|TRBJ2-1
CASSEYVAGTYNEQFF
TGCGCCAGCAGTGAGTATGTAGCGGGAACCTACAATGAGCAGTTCTTC
>15|.|.|TRBV5-1|TRBJ2-6
CASSSQTAGANVLTF
TGCGCCAGCAGCTCACAGACTGCTGGGGCCAACGTCCTGACTTTC
>12|.|few|TRBV12-5|TRBJ1-5
CASGLGGNPQHF
TGTGCTAGTGGTTTGGGGGGCAACCCCCAGCATTTT
>13|TRBD1|.|TRBV10-3|TRBJ1-1
CAITGQADTEAFF
TGTGCCATCACGGGACAGGCGGACACTGAAGCTTTCTTT
>13|.|.|TRBV11-2|TRBJ1-1
CASSFFWGTEAFF
TGTGCCAGCAGCTTTTTCTGGGGCACTGAAGCTTTCTTT
>13|.|.|TRBV7-9|TRBJ1-4
CAGGDSGYEKLFF
TGTGCTGGGGGAGATTCAGGGTATGAAAAACTGTTTTTT
>14|.|.|TRBV6-5|TRBJ2-7
CASTLSGSSYEQYF
TGTGCCAGCACCCTTTCCGGGAGCTCCTACGAGCAGTACTTC
>15|.|.|TRBV9|TRBJ1-5
CASAWGQGSNQPQHF
TGTGCCAGCGCGTGGGGACAAGGGAGCAATCAGCCCCAGCATTTT
>13|.|.|TRBV5-4|TRBJ2-1
CASSRDRAGEQFF
TGTGCCAGCAGCCGAGATCGTGCAGGTGAGCAGTTCTTC
>15|TRBD2|few|TRBV6-4|TRBJ2-1
CASSGTSGSYNEQFF
TGTGCCAGCAGTGGGACTAGCGGGAGTTACAATGAGCAGTTCTTC
>13|.|few|TRBV14|TRBJ2-5
CASRGRSGETQYF
TGTGCCAGCCGAGGCCGGAGTGGAGAGACCCAGTACTTC
>13|TRBD1|.|TRBV9|TRBJ2-7
CASSVGATGEQYF
TGTGCCAGCAGCGTAGGGGCGACAGGGGAGCAGTACTTC
>14|.|.|TRBV19|TRBJ2-7
CASSFQGRLYEQYF
TGTGCCAGTAGTTTTCAAGGACGGCTCTACGAGCAGTACTTC
>15|.|.|TRBV9|TRBJ2-2
CASSVSGTNTGELFF
TGTGCCAGCAGCGTAAGCGGGACAAACACCGGGGAGCTGTTTTTT
>15|TRBD1|.|TRBV28|TRBJ1-5
CASSLGQTGEWAQHF
TGTGCCAGCAGTTTGGGCCAGACAGGGGAGTGGGCCCAGCATTTT
>15|.|.|TRBV6-5|TRBJ1-1
CASRPSFAVDTEAFF
TGTGCCAGCAGGCCCTCGTTTGCGGTGGACACTGAAGCTTTCTTT
>16|TRBD2|.|TRBV18|TRBJ2-3
CASSQGTSGSTDTQYF
TGTGCCAGCTCACAGGGGACTAGCGGGAGTACAGATACGCAGTATTTT
>16|TRBD2|.|TRBV5-8|TRBJ2-3
CASSLGAGESTDTQYF
TGTGCCAGCAGCTTGGGAGCGGGAGAGAGCACAGATACGCAGTATTTT
>13|.|once|TRBV6-1|TRBJ1-2
CASSENQNYGYTF
TGTGCCAGCAGTGAGAACCAGAACTATGGCTACACCTTC
>14|.|once|TRBV9|TRBJ1-2
CASSSPSQGEGYTF
TGTGCCAGCAGCTCCCCTTCGCAGGGCGAGGGCTACACCTTC
>17|.|.|TRBV6-6|TRBJ1-1
CASSPPRGISPNTEAFF
TGTGCCAGCAGTCCACCCCGCGGAATAAGCCCGAACACTGAAGCTTTCTTT
>13|TRBD1|.|TRBV12-3/TRBV12-4|TRBJ2-7
CASSSTGAYEQYF
TGTGCCAGCAGTTCGACAGGGGCCTACGAGCAGTACTTC
>13|.|.|TRBV27|TRBJ1-5
CASSLMLSNVQHF
TGTGCCAGCAGTTTAATGCTCTCAAACGTCCAGCATTTT
>14|TRBD1|.|TRBV7-3|TRBJ1-4
CASSPGAGGEKLFF
TGTGCCAGCAGCCCCGGGGCAGGGGGAGAAAAACTGTTTTTT
>14|.|.|TRBV11-3|TRBJ2-1
CASSLGFSYNEQFF
TGTGCCAGCAGCCTAGGGTTTTCTTACAATGAGCAGTTCTTC